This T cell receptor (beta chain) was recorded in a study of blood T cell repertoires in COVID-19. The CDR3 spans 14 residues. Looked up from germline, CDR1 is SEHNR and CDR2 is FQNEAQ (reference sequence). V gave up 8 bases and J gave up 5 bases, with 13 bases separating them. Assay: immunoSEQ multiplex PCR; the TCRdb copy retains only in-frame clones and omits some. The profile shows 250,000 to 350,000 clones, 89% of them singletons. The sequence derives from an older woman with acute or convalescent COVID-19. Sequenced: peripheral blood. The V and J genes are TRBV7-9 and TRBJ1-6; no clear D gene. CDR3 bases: TGTGCCAGCTTTCCACCTAGGAATAATTCACCCCTCCACTTT. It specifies CASFPPRNNSPLHF.